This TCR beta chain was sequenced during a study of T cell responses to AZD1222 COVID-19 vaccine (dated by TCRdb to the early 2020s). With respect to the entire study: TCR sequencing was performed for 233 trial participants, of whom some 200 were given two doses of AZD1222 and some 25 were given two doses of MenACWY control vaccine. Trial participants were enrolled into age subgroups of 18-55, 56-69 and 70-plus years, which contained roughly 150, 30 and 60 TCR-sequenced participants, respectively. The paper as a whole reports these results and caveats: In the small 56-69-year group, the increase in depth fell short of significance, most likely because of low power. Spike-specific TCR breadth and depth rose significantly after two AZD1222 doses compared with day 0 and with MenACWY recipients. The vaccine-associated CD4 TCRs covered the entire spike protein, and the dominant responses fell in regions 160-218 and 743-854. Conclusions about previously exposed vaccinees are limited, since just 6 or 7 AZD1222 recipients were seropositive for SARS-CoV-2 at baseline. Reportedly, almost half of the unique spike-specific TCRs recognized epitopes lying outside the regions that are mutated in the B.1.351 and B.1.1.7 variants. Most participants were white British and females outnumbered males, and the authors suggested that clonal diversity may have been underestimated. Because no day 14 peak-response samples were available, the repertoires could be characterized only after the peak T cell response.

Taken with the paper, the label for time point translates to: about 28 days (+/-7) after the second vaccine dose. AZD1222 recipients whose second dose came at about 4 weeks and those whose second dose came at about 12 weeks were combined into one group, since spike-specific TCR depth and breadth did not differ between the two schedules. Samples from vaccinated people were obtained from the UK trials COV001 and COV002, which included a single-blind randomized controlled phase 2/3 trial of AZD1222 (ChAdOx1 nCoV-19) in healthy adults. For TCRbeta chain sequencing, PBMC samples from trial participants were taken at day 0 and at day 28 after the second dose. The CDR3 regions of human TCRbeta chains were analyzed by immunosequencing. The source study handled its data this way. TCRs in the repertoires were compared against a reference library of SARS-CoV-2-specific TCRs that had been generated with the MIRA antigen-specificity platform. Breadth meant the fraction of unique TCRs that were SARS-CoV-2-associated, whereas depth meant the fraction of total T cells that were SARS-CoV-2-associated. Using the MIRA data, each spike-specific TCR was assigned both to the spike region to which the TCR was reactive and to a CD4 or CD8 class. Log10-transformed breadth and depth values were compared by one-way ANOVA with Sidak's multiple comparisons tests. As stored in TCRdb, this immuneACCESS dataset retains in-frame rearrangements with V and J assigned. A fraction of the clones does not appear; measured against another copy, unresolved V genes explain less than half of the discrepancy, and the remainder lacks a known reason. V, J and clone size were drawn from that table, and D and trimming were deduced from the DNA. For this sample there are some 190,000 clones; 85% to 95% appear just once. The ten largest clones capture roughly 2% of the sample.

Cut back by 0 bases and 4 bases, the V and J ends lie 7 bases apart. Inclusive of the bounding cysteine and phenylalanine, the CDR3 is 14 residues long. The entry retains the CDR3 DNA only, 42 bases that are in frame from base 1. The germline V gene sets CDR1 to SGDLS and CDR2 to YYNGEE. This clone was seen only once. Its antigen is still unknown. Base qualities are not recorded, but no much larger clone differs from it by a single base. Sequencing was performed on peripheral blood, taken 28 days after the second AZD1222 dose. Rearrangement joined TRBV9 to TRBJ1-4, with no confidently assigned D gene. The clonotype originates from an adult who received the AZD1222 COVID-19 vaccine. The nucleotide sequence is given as TGTGCCAGCAGCGTAGATGGGGATAATGAAAAACTGTTTTTT. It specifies CASSVDGDNEKLFF.